Below are 30 T cell receptor beta chains sequenced from a single sample in a study of T cells after yellow fever vaccination. Each CDR3 protein gets one entry after TCRdb re-called the 5' RACE reads with MiXCR. The data contain 300,000 to 350,000 distinct CDR3 sequences, 3% to 4.5% of them seen just once; the ten biggest clones take up approximately 24%. The source was PBMCs, collected 5 days after the yellow fever booster vaccination. The receptor set was obtained from a young man who received the YFV17D yellow fever vaccine.

This sequence joins TRBV20-1 and TRBJ2-1; 8 bases are a match to TRBD1. This CDR3 region has 14 residues. J gave up 9 bases and V 5 bases, and 12 bases lay outside the gene matches. The germline V gene has CDR1 DFQATT and CDR2 SNEGSKA (reference sequence). The CDR3 spells CSAAPFTGGFEQFF. CDR3 coding DNA: TGCAGTGCTGCCCCTTTCACAGGGGGATTTGAGCAGTTCTTC.

This clonotype was counted a few times. The rearrangement links TRBV15 to TRBJ2-1; D perhaps matches TRBD2 (6 bases). Germline CDR1 is LNHNV and CDR2 is YYDKDF (reference sequence). V was clipped by 1 base and J by 6 bases, with 16 bases between them. The CDR3 runs to 16 residues. CDR3 region: CATSRGFRGYVNEQFF. The CDR3 coding sequence is TGTGCCACCAGCAGAGGTTTCCGGGGGTACGTCAATGAGCAGTTCTTC.

This clonotype has at least ten counts. This chain connects TRBV20-1 to TRBJ2-5, with D perhaps given as TRBD1 or TRBD2 (5 bases each). The CDR3 contains 13 residues. Germline CDR1 DFQATT, CDR2 SNEGSKA (reference sequence). V was shortened by 5 bases and J by 5 bases, with 15 bases between the two germline ends. CDR3 sequence reads: CSAWAGASETQYF. Written as DNA, the CDR3 is TGCAGTGCTTGGGCCGGGGCCTCGGAGACCCAGTACTTC.

The chain uses TRBV5-1 and TRBJ1-4; 11 positions agree with TRBD1. Germline assignment: CDR1 SGHRS and CDR2 YFSETQ. CDR3 length equals 14 residues. The trim removed 3 bases at V and 6 bases at J, leaving 1 base unmatched. CDR3 bases: TGCGCCAGCAGCTGGACAGGGGGCTATGAAAAACTGTTTTTT. Translating gives CASSWTGGYEKLFF.

V usage is TRBV4-3 and J usage is TRBJ1-2; TRBD1 aligns across 7 bases. Trimming removed 3 bases from V and 5 bases from J; junction bases left unmatched: 9. The CDR3 extends over 15 amino acids. The germline CDR1 and CDR2 sequences are LGHNA and YSLEER. CDR3 coding DNA: TGCGCCAGCAGCCATATACAGGGGCCTACTTATGGCTACACCTTC. As protein: CASSHIQGPTYGYTF.

The V gene is TRBV4-1, the J gene TRBJ2-1; D is possibly TRBD1 or TRBD2 (7 bases each). V was trimmed by 4 bases and J by 7 bases, leaving 20 bases between them. CDR1 is MGHRA and CDR2 is YSYEKL in the germline V gene. The CDR3 length is 16 residues. The CDR3 region is CASSRDRPGGGNEQFF. CDR3 nucleotide sequence: TGCGCCAGCAGCCGTGACAGGCCAGGGGGAGGGAATGAGCAGTTCTTC.

This clonotype has just a few counts. The V gene is TRBV6-6, the J gene TRBJ2-5; 13 bases match TRBD2. The J segment lost 4 bases and the V segment lost 5 bases, leaving 10 bases of the junction unmatched. The CDR3 loop spans 17 amino acids. Germline V gene lookup returns CDR1 MNHNY and CDR2 SVGAGI (reference sequence). CDR3 protein: CASSPGTSGEFGETQYF. The CDR3 DNA reads TGTGCCAGCAGTCCCGGGACTAGCGGGGAATTTGGAGAGACCCAGTACTTC.

V usage is TRBV7-2 and J usage is TRBJ2-3; TRBD2 matches 12 bases. Trimming removed 5 bases from V and 4 bases from J; junction bases left unmatched: 10. The CDR3 runs 17 residues. Germline values: CDR1 SGHTA, CDR2 FQGNSA. The CDR3 sequence: CASSTKTSSGGADTQYF. CDR3 bases: TGTGCCAGCAGCACGAAGACGTCTAGCGGGGGGGCAGATACGCAGTATTTT.

Many counts were recorded for this clonotype. V is TRBV19 and J is TRBJ1-1; D is ambiguous. The CDR3 length is 14 residues. Germline loops: CDR1 LNHDA, CDR2 SQIVND (reference sequence). V was shortened by 4 bases and J by 4 bases, with 13 bases between the two germline ends. The CDR3 region is CASSTFSLGTEAFF. The CDR3 DNA reads as TGTGCCAGTAGTACTTTCAGTTTGGGCACTGAAGCTTTCTTT.

This clonotype was counted at least ten times. This sequence joins TRBV20-1 and TRBJ2-5; D might be TRBD2 (7 bases). V was shortened by 5 bases and J by 5 bases, with 15 bases between the two germline ends. The CDR3 length is 13 residues. Germline loops: CDR1 DFQATT, CDR2 SNEGSKA (reference sequence). CDR3 protein: CSAVRGAQETQYF. CDR3 DNA: TGCAGTGCTGTACGGGGGGCGCAGGAGACCCAGTACTTC.

In its sample, this clonotype was seen a few times. V gene TRBV19 combines with J gene TRBJ2-2; TRBD2 agrees at 8 bases. Germline V CDR1 and CDR2: LNHDA, SQIVND (reference sequence). Trimming took 6 bases from V and 6 from J; bases not matched to a gene: 9. There are 15 residues in the CDR3. The CDR3 nucleotides read TGTGCCAGTAGCTTACCGGGACTAGTAGCCGGGGAGCTGTTTTTT. Amino acids: CASSLPGLVAGELFF.

The chain carries TRBV5-1 and TRBJ2-7; maybe TRBD1 (6 bases). CDR3 length: 14 residues. Germline lookup yields CDR1 SGHRS and CDR2 YFSETQ. Trimming took off 0 bases at V and 9 bases at J, with 16 bases between the two ends. CDR3 residues: CASSLVAGVEVQYF. DNA of the CDR3: TGCGCCAGCAGCTTGGTCGCAGGGGTGGAGGTGCAGTACTTC.

CDR3 in DNA: TGCGCCAGCAGCTTGAGTGCGAGCGGGGGGGACACAGATACGCAGTATTTT. This encodes CASSLSASGGDTDTQYF. The chain couples TRBV5-1 to TRBJ2-3; 10 bases match TRBD2. Germline V CDR1 and CDR2: SGHRS, YFSETQ. The CDR3 extends over 17 amino acids. Trimming removed 1 base from V and 2 bases from J; junction bases left unmatched: 7.

This clonotype was seen at least ten times. The V call is TRBV5-1, the J call TRBJ2-1; tentative D call: TRBD1 (5 bases). Trimming pared 2 bases from V and 10 bases from J, leaving 13 bases between. The V gene's germline CDR1 is SGHRS and CDR2 YFSETQ. The CDR3 runs 13 residues. CDR3 sequence: CASSLILRGEQFF. Here the CDR3 DNA reads TGCGCCAGCAGCTTAATCTTAAGGGGAGAGCAGTTCTTC.

This clonotype was observed at least ten times. The V gene is TRBV6-5, the J gene TRBJ1-1; no reliable D call. V was clipped by 6 bases and J by 1 base, with 6 bases between them. The CDR3 is 12 amino acids. In germline, CDR1 is MNHEY, CDR2 SVGAGI. The DNA of the CDR3 is TGTGCCAGCAGCACGGAGAACACTGAAGCTTTCTTT. As protein: CASSTENTEAFF.

V and J are TRBV5-1 and TRBJ1-1; D perhaps matches TRBD1 (6 bases). V gave up 7 bases and J gave up 0 bases, with 16 bases separating them. The CDR3 sequence is 15 residues long. Germline loops: CDR1 SGHRS, CDR2 YFSETQ. For the CDR3, the DNA is TGCGCCAGCGGACGGGGTTCAGGGGTGAACACTGAAGCTTTCTTT. It codes for CASGRGSGVNTEAFF.

This clonotype was counted ten times or more. J is TRBJ2-7 and V is TRBV29-1, with D perhaps matching TRBD1 or TRBD2 (8 bases each). The germline V gene encodes CDR1 SQVTM and CDR2 ANQGSEA. The CDR3 has 14 amino acids. V lost 6 bases and J 1 base, leaving 16 bases between the germline ends. CDR3: CSVRGDRWSYEQYF. The DNA of the CDR3 is TGCAGCGTGCGGGGGGACAGGTGGTCCTACGAGCAGTACTTC.

In its sample, this clonotype was seen many times. CDR3 loop: CASSQVDSVHEQYF. The CDR3 bases are TGTGCCAGCAGCCAAGTTGACAGCGTCCACGAGCAGTACTTC. The V and J genes are TRBV3-1 and TRBJ2-7, with D possibly matching TRBD1 (5 bases). Trimming pared 1 base from V and 5 bases from J, leaving 12 bases between. Germline CDR1 is LGHDT and CDR2 is YNNKEL (reference sequence). There are 14 residues in the CDR3.

Remarks on this clonotype: The junction departs from germline at one end; a sequencing error may be responsible. The chain joins TRBV5-6 to TRBJ2-7; TRBD2 agrees at 11 bases. The CDR3 runs 14 residues. Germline lookup yields CDR1 SGHDT and CDR2 YYEEEE. CDR3 DNA sequence: TGTGCCAGCAGCTTGCTGGGGACTAGCGGCCCCCGGCACTTC. It yields the protein CASSLLGTSGPRHF. The whole variable domain, remainder taken from reference TRBV5-6 and TRBJ2-7, is DAGVTQSPTHLIKTRGQQVTLRCSPKSGHDTVSWYQQALGQGPQFIFQYYEEEERQRGNFPDRFSGHQFPNYSSELNVNALLLGDSALYLCASSLLGTSGPRHFGPGTRLTVT.

This clonotype was recorded a few times. This rearrangement joins TRBV20-1 to TRBJ2-3; D perhaps matches TRBD1 (6 bases). CDR3 length: 13 amino acids. Looked up from germline, CDR1 is DFQATT and CDR2 is SNEGSKA (reference sequence). Trimming pared 2 bases from V and 4 bases from J, leaving 10 bases between. The CDR3 DNA reads TGCAGTGCTAGACAGGGGAGCCCAGATACGCAGTATTTT. Protein sequence: CSARQGSPDTQYF.

The sample holds many counts of this clonotype. The rearrangement uses TRBV12-3 or TRBV12-4 and TRBJ1-4; D gene ambiguous. CDR3 size: 16 residues. Trimming took 5 bases from V and 3 from J, leaving 16 bases between them. The chain's CDR3 is CASSPGLVAPNEKLFF. The DNA of the CDR3 is TGTGCCAGCAGTCCTGGCCTAGTAGCCCCTAATGAAAAACTGTTTTTT.

This clonotype was seen only a few times. The rearrangement joins TRBV6-6 to TRBJ2-1; D is perhaps TRBD1 (6 bases). Germline values: CDR1 MNHNY, CDR2 SVGAGI (reference sequence). The V end was cut by 5 bases, the J end by 6 bases, with 11 bases between. The CDR3 is 13 residues long. This CDR3 reads CASSLNRANEQFF. The CDR3 DNA follows: TGTGCCAGCAGTCTCAACAGGGCCAATGAGCAGTTCTTC.

CDR3 sequence reads: CASSMDGLSNQPQHF. The CDR3 DNA sequence: TGTGCCAGTAGTATGGACGGTTTAAGCAATCAGCCCCAGCATTTT. This chain links TRBV19 with TRBJ1-5; D gene ambiguous. Trimming removed 3 bases from V and 1 base from J, with 10 bases in between. The CDR3 totals 15 residues. The germline CDR1 and CDR2 sequences are LNHDA and SQIVND (reference sequence).

This clonotype was detected ten times or more. The V call is TRBV12-3 or TRBV12-4, the J call TRBJ2-7; the D gene could be TRBD1 or TRBD2 (6 bases each). This CDR3 contains 14 residues. Trimming took off 3 bases at V and 0 bases at J, with 9 bases between the two ends. CDR3 in amino acids: CASSFPGASYEQYF. The CDR3 DNA reads TGTGCCAGCAGTTTCCCGGGGGCCTCCTACGAGCAGTACTTC.

This chain joins TRBV20-1 and TRBJ1-2; D possibly corresponds to TRBD1 (6 bases). The CDR3 contains 11 residues. Germline CDR1 is DFQATT and CDR2 is SNEGSKA (reference sequence). V lost 6 bases, J lost 8 bases, and 13 bases lay in between. The CDR3 loop reads CSARQADGYTF. CDR3 bases: TGCAGTGCACGACAGGCGGACGGCTACACCTTC.

This clonotype was seen more than once but under ten times. This chain uses TRBV4-1 with TRBJ1-4; 7 bases match TRBD1. J lost 0 bases, V lost 3 bases, and 4 bases had no gene match. Germline CDR1 MGHRA, CDR2 YSYEKL. This CDR3 contains 16 residues. Here the CDR3 DNA reads TGCGCCAGCAGCCAGCGCGGGACAGCAACTAATGAAAAACTGTTTTTT. It encodes CASSQRGTATNEKLFF.

The chain uses TRBV9 and TRBJ1-6, with a tentative D call TRBD1 (6 bases). CDR1 is SGDLS and CDR2 is YYNGEE in the germline V gene. CDR3 size: 13 residues. V was pared by 2 bases and J by 12 bases, with 12 bases between. CDR3 DNA: TGTGCCAGCAGCGTGAGGGGGGGGAGACCCCTCCACTTT. Residues: CASSVRGGRPLHF.

This clonotype was seen many times. This chain uses TRBV27 with TRBJ2-3; D possibly corresponds to TRBD2 (5 bases). CDR3 length: 13 residues. V was clipped by 8 bases and J by 4 bases, with 13 bases between them. Per the germline V gene, CDR1 is MNHEY and CDR2 is SMNVEV (reference sequence). The CDR3 region is CASLGGSADTQYF. For the CDR3, the DNA is TGTGCCAGCCTGGGCGGGTCAGCAGATACGCAGTATTTT.

This clonotype was seen ten or more times. V and J are TRBV29-1 and TRBJ2-5; D possibly corresponds to TRBD2 (5 bases). CDR1 is SQVTM, CDR2 ANQGSEA, per germline. Between the trimmed V and J ends, which lost 2 bases and 2 bases, there was a span of 9 bases. The CDR3 spans 13 residues. Here the CDR3 DNA reads TGCAGCGTTGAATCGGGGTTGCAAGAGACCCAGTACTTC. Protein product: CSVESGLQETQYF.

Many counts were recorded for this clonotype. V usage is TRBV4-2 and J usage is TRBJ1-1, with D unresolved. CDR1 and CDR2 from the germline V gene are LGHNA and YNFKEQ. Trimming took off 2 bases at V and 9 bases at J, with 10 bases between the two ends. The CDR3 runs to 12 residues. Written as DNA, the CDR3 is TGTGCCAGCAGCCAAAATAGCAGCAAAGCTTTCTTT. Residues: CASSQNSSKAFF.